This entry concerns a single T cell receptor beta chain. V lost 2 bases, J lost 7 bases, and 21 bases lay in between. The CDR3 is 18 residues long. The germline V gene encodes CDR1 SEHNR and CDR2 FQNEAQ (reference sequence). Enrolled during active infection, Seattle patients were then followed longitudinally. This sample is part of a study of blood T cell repertoires in COVID-19. About the research overall: In each case, the material was cDNA or gDNA derived from T cells, B-cell-depleted T cells, or PBMCs.

As handled by the study authors: Scientists estimated how many nucleated cells there were by amplifying reference gene primers. Profiled with immunoSEQ multiplex PCR; TCRdb holds only in-frame clones, not every one. V, J and clone size reflect that table, while D and trimming were determined from the DNA. The sample yields approximately 70,000 clones, 91% seen once. This TCR derives from a man aged 35-49 years with COVID-19, enrolled during active disease. Sequenced material: peripheral blood. This sequence joins TRBV7-9 and TRBJ1-6; D may be TRBD1 (6 bases). The CDR3 bases are TGTGCCAGCAGCTTACCGGAAGTAGCCGGGACATTCAATTCACCCCTCCACTTT. Its protein product is CASSLPEVAGTFNSPLHF.